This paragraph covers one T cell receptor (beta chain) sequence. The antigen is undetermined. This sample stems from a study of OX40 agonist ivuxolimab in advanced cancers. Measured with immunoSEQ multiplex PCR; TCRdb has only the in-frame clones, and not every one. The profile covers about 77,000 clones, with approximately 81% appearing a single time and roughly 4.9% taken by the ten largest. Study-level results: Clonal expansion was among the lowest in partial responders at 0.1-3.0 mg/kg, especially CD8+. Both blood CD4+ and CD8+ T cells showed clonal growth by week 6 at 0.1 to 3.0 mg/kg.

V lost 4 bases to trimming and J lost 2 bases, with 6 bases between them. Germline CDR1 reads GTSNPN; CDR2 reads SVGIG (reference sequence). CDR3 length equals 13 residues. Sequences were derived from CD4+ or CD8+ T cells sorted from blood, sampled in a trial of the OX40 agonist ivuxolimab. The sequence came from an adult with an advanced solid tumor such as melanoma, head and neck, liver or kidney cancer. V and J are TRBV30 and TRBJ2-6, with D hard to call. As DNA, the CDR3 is TGTGCCTGGAAACCCCCTGGGGCCAACGTCCTGACTTTC. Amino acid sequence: CAWKPPGANVLTF.